These T cell receptor beta chains were read from a single sample in a study of T-cell memory formation after mild COVID-19. TCRdb recomputed calls from the 5' RACE reads with MiXCR, one row per CDR3 protein. The sample contains around 400,000 distinct CDR3 sequences, roughly a quarter of which appear only once. Sequenced material: PBMCs or a T cell subset sorted from them (not recorded which). These receptors were collected from an adult woman who had mild COVID-19 (a few samples of this study predate the infection). Cell type and time point are not known. The CDR3 runs from the conserved cysteine through the conserved F or W. Fields, in order: D gene, V gene, J gene, clone size, CDR3 protein, CDR3 DNA. D genes are given only for firm matches. Size tells how often a clone was seen (once, few, many) or the class of an expanded clone, and some rows leave it out.

>NA|TRBV7-9|TRBJ1-1|few
CASSLSPVNTEAFF
TGTGCCAGCAGCTTATCTCCGGTGAACACTGAAGCTTTCTTT
>NA|TRBV7-8|TRBJ2-1|few
CASSLMAGGRTKFF
TGTGCCAGCAGCTTAATGGCCGGGGGAAGAACCAAGTTCTTC
>TRBD2|TRBV3-1|TRBJ2-7|NA
CASSQGSGVIYEQYF
TGTGCCAGCAGCCAAGGTAGCGGGGTGATCTACGAGCAGTACTTC
>NA|TRBV2|TRBJ2-2|NA
CASSVLLTGELFF
TGTGCCAGCAGTGTTTTACTCACCGGGGAGCTGTTTTTT
>NA|TRBV9|TRBJ2-2|NA
CASSVNPNTGELFF
TGTGCCAGCAGCGTGAATCCGAACACCGGGGAGCTGTTTTTT
>NA|TRBV27|TRBJ2-7|NA
CASSLSGGIPYEQYF
TGTGCCAGCAGTTTATCTGGGGGGATCCCCTACGAGCAGTACTTC
>TRBD1|TRBV4-3|TRBJ2-5|NA
CASSQESGQGGETQYF
TGCGCCAGCAGCCAAGAGTCTGGACAGGGTGGCGAGACCCAGTACTTC
>TRBD1|TRBV24-1|TRBJ1-1|few
CATSDLQQGREAFF
TGTGCCACCAGTGATTTGCAACAGGGGCGTGAAGCTTTCTTT
>TRBD2|TRBV12-3/TRBV12-4|TRBJ2-1|NA
CASSYRTSGNEQFF
TGTGCCAGCAGTTACCGGACTAGCGGGAATGAGCAGTTCTTC
>NA|TRBV12-3/TRBV12-4|TRBJ1-4|once
CASSLKGVGEKLFF
TGTGCCAGCAGTTTAAAGGGAGTGGGGGAAAAACTGTTTTTT
>TRBD2|TRBV7-2|TRBJ2-1|NA
CASSLGSSGSHNEQFF
TGTGCCAGCAGCTTAGGAAGCAGCGGGAGTCACAATGAGCAGTTCTTC